This TCR beta chain was identified during a study of CD8 T cells in Susac syndrome. After extraction with the RNeasy kit, about 0.45 to 1 ug of the RNA was reverse transcribed using random hexamers. Coverage of TCR beta CDR3 amplification by immunoSEQ multiplex PCR extended to 54 Vbeta and 13 Jbeta. TCRdb called the immunoSEQ multiplex PCR reads again in MiXCR, with one record for every CDR3 protein. This sample has 150,000 to 200,000 distinct CDR3 sequences, with roughly 95% found just once. With 6 bases clipped from V and 3 bases from J, the junction kept 10 bases outside the gene matches. In germline, CDR1 is MDHEN, CDR2 SYDVKM. CDR3 length: 16 amino acids.

This receptor was taken from a human donor in good health. Sequences were obtained from CD4+ T cells from PBMCs. The J gene is TRBJ2-2, the V gene TRBV28, with 7 bases identical to TRBD2. CDR3 DNA sequence: TGTGCCAGCAGCCCTTTGGGGGGGATCGACACCGGGGAGCTGTTTTTT. Protein sequence: CASSPLGGIDTGELFF.